The 14 T cell receptor beta chains below were found in one sample sequenced in a study of blood T cells in healthy people across ages. For the second PCR, which ran for about 6 to 12 cycles, a sample-barcoded 5' primer and a J-beta primer mix were used. TCRdb re-called the 5' RACE reads through MiXCR, storing one row per CDR3 protein. Here the sample spans 1,500,000 or so distinct CDR3 sequences, 55% to 75% being singletons. Sequencing was done on a sample of blood. These receptor sequences come from a man aged 18 to 29 in good health.

V gene TRBV29-1 combines with J gene TRBJ2-4; D unresolved. V lost 2 bases and J lost 0, with 5 bases in between. Germline values: CDR1 SQVTM, CDR2 ANQGSEA. The CDR3 has 13 residues. CDR3 DNA: TGCAGCGTTGAATTGTTAGCCAAAAACATTCAGTACTTC. It encodes CSVELLAKNIQYF.

This clonotype was observed once. CDR3 DNA sequence: TGTGCCAGCAGCTTCCCAACAGGAAATTCACCCCTCCACTTT. The encoded protein is CASSFPTGNSPLHF. The chain recombines TRBV6-2 or TRBV6-3 with TRBJ1-6; TRBD1 is a possible D gene (5 bases). The CDR3 loop spans 14 amino acids. Germline CDR1 is MNHEY and CDR2 is SVGEGT. V was cut by 6 bases and J by 7 bases, with 13 bases left in between.

DNA for the CDR3: TGCAGCGGGAGCACTGGAAACACCATATATTTT. Its translation: CSGSTGNTIYF. This sequence joins TRBV29-1 and TRBJ1-3, with D uncertain. Germline CDR1 is SQVTM and CDR2 is ANQGSEA. The length of the CDR3 is 11 residues. V was trimmed by 7 bases and J by 2 bases, leaving 6 bases between them.

This clonotype was recorded only once. This chain connects TRBV12-5 to TRBJ2-1, with 9 nucleotides matching TRBD2. Trimming took 3 bases from V and 7 from J; bases not matched to a gene: 10. Per the germline V gene, CDR1 is LGHNT and CDR2 is FRNRAP. The CDR3 has 16 amino acids. This chain's CDR3 is CASGFSASGNLNEQFF. The CDR3 coding sequence is TGTGCTAGTGGTTTCAGTGCTAGCGGGAATCTGAATGAGCAGTTCTTC. The entire variable domain, with the rest obtained from reference TRBV12-5 and TRBJ2-1, is as follows: DARVTQTPRHKVTEMGQEVTMRCQPILGHNTVFWYRQTMMQGLELLAYFRNRAPLDDSGMPKDRFSAEMPDATLATLKIQPSEPRDSAVYFCASGFSASGNLNEQFFGPGTRLTVL.

This clonotype was seen only a few times. The chain combines TRBV5-1 with TRBJ2-4; D gene unclear. This CDR3 spans 15 amino acids. V lost 0 bases and J lost 0, with 7 bases in between. From germline, CDR1 is SGHRS and CDR2 YFSETQ. The CDR3 loop is CASSLVAEAKNIQYF. CDR3 DNA: TGCGCCAGCAGCTTGGTCGCTGAAGCCAAAAACATTCAGTACTTC.

The chain uses TRBV7-2 and TRBJ2-1; D unclear. Germline lookup yields CDR1 SGHTA and CDR2 FQGNSA. Trimming shortened V by 7 bases and J by 2 bases, and 18 bases separated the two germline ends. The CDR3 has 16 amino acids. The CDR3 region is CASTQRGLGPYNEQFF. As DNA, the CDR3 is TGTGCCAGCACCCAACGTGGCCTAGGGCCCTACAATGAGCAGTTCTTC.

The chain recombines TRBV20-1 with TRBJ2-5; 7 nucleotides align to TRBD2. J lost 1 base, V lost 5 bases, and 10 bases had no gene match. This CDR3 region has 15 residues. Germline V CDR1 and CDR2: DFQATT, SNEGSKA (reference sequence). This CDR3 reads CSAFSGLVLQETQYF. Written as DNA, the CDR3 is TGCAGTGCTTTTAGCGGGTTGGTACTCCAAGAGACCCAGTACTTC.

This rearrangement joins TRBV10-3 to TRBJ2-2, with 7 bases fitting TRBD1. J was trimmed by 3 bases and V by 7 bases; bases with no gene match: 2. Germline V gene lookup returns CDR1 ENHRY and CDR2 SYGVKD. There are 13 residues in the CDR3. The CDR3 protein is CAIKGTDTGELFF. The CDR3 nucleotides are TGTGCCATCAAAGGGACAGACACCGGGGAGCTGTTTTTT.

The rearrangement links TRBV29-1 to TRBJ2-7, with D unclear. The CDR3 has 11 amino acids. In germline, CDR1 is SQVTM, CDR2 ANQGSEA. Trimming left V 4 bases short and J 3 bases short, with 7 bases between. Written as DNA, the CDR3 is TGCAGCGTTGCGCAAAACTACGAGCAGTACTTC. This translates into CSVAQNYEQYF.

In this sample, this clonotype turned up a few times. The chain is built from TRBV25-1 and TRBJ2-6, with 9 bases fitting TRBD1. The CDR3 extends over 19 amino acids. Unmatched junction bases numbered 12, after V lost 6 bases and J lost 0 bases. CDR1 is MGHDK and CDR2 is SYGVNS in the germline V gene. Here the CDR3 DNA reads TGTGCCAGCAGAGAGGGTCAGGACAGGGGCAGCTCTGGGGCCAACGTCCTGACTTTC. Protein product: CASREGQDRGSSGANVLTF.

This clonotype was seen at least ten times. This rearrangement joins TRBV20-1 to TRBJ2-5; 8 bases fit TRBD1. The trim removed 7 bases at V and 5 bases at J, leaving 9 bases unmatched. Germline V gene data show CDR1 as DFQATT and CDR2 as SNEGSKA (reference sequence). The CDR3 contains 13 residues. CDR3: CSGPTGVAETQYF. In DNA form, the CDR3 reads TGCAGTGGCCCGACAGGGGTAGCGGAGACCCAGTACTTC.

The V call is TRBV4-1, the J call TRBJ2-4, with 9 bases identical to TRBD1. Germline-derived CDR1 and CDR2 are MGHRA and YSYEKL. V lost 0 bases to trimming and J lost 6 bases; unmatched junction nucleotides: 9. The CDR3 is made up of 17 amino acids. CDR3 region: CASSQEGPGTGLNIQYF. CDR3 in DNA: TGCGCCAGCAGCCAAGAGGGGCCCGGGACAGGGCTAAACATTCAGTACTTC.

The chain's CDR3 is CASSVYGLQSEQFF. CDR3 sequence (DNA): TGTGCCAGCAGCGTTTACGGACTACAGAGTGAGCAGTTCTTC. The J gene is TRBJ2-1, the V gene TRBV9; maybe TRBD2 (6 bases). This CDR3 spans 14 amino acids. V dropped 2 bases and J dropped 9 bases, with 15 bases sitting between them. Per the germline V gene, CDR1 is SGDLS and CDR2 is YYNGEE.

This clonotype turned up a few times. The chain joins TRBV13 to TRBJ1-1, with D maybe TRBD1 (6 bases). With 5 bases removed from V and 11 bases from J, the gap between germline ends came to 24 bases. Germline V gene lookup returns CDR1 PRHDT and CDR2 FYEKMQ (reference sequence). The CDR3 totals 15 residues. CDR3 amino acids: CASSRAANGGSRAFF. The CDR3, as DNA: TGTGCCAGCAGCAGAGCAGCTAATGGGGGCTCACGGGCTTTCTTT. Full variable domain (missing parts from reference TRBV13 and TRBJ1-1): AAGVIQSPRHLIKEKRETATLKCYPIPRHDTVYWYQQGPGQDPQFLISFYEKMQSDKGSIPDRFSAQQFSDYHSELNMSSLELGDSALYFCASSRAANGGSRAFFGQGTRLTVV.